The entry below gives a single T cell receptor (beta chain) sequence along with its context. This sample is drawn from a study of blood T cell repertoires in COVID-19. As for the study in general: Collection of acute and convalescent COVID-19 samples took place in the United States, Italy and Spain.

Unmatched junction bases numbered 1, after V lost 6 bases and J lost 8 bases. The germline CDR1 and CDR2 sequences are SNHLY and FYNNEI. This CDR3 region has 13 residues. Assay used: immunoSEQ multiplex PCR; TCRdb lists only in-frame clones, some missing. The table shows about 170,000 clones, with roughly 85% occurring only once. Specimen: peripheral blood. The J gene is TRBJ1-4, the V gene TRBV2, with 12 bases fitting TRBD1. This TCR came from a human donor with acute or convalescent COVID-19. The donor label of this sample is uncertain. For the CDR3, the DNA is TGTGCCAGCAGGGGACAGGGGGCCGAAAAACTGTTTTTT. Protein sequence: CASRGQGAEKLFF.